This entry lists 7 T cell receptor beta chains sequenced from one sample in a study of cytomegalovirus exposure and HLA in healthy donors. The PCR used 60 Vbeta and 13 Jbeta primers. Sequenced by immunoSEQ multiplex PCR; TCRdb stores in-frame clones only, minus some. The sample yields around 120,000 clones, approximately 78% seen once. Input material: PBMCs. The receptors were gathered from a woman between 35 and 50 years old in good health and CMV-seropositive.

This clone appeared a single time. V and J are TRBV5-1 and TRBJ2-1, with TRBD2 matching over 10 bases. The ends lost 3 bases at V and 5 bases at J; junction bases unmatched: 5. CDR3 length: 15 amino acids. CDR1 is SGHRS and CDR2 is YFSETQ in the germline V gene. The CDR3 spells CASSSSGRGDNEQFF. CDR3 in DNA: TGCGCCAGCAGCTCTAGCGGGAGAGGGGACAATGAGCAGTTCTTC. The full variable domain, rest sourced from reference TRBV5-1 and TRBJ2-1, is KAGVTQTPRYLIKTRGQQVTLSCSPISGHRSVSWYQQTPGQGLQFLFEYFSETQRNKGNFPGRFSGRQFSNSRSEMNVSTLELGDSALYLCASSSSGRGDNEQFFGPGTRLTVL.

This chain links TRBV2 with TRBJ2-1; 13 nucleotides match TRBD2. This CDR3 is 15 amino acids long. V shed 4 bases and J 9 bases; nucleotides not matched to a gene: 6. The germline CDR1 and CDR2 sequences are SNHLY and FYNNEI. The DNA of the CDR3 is TGTGCCAGCAGTGGGACTAGCGGGAGCATAGGTGAGCAGTTCTTC. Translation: CASSGTSGSIGEQFF.

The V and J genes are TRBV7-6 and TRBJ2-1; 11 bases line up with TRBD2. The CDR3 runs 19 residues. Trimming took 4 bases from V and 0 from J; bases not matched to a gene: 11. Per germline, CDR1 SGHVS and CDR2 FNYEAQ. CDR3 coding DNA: TGTGCCAGCAGCTGGCGGATACTAGCGGGAGAAACCTCCTACAATGAGCAGTTCTTC. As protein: CASSWRILAGETSYNEQFF.

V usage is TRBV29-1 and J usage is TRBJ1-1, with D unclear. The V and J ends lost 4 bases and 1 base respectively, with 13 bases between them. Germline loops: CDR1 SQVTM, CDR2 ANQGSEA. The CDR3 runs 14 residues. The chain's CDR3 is CSVVPGPANTEAFF. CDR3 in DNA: TGCAGCGTTGTCCCGGGTCCAGCGAACACTGAAGCTTTCTTT.

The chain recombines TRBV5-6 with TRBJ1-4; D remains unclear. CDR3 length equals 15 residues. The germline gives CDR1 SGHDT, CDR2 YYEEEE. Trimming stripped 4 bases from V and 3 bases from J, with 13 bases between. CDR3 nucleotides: TGTGCCAGCAGCCTCTGGAGTTTGGCTAATGAAAAACTGTTTTTT. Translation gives CASSLWSLANEKLFF. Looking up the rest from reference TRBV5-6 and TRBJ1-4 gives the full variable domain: DAGVTQSPTHLIKTRGQQVTLRCSPKSGHDTVSWYQQALGQGPQFIFQYYEEEERQRGNFPDRFSGHQFPNYSSELNVNALLLGDSALYLCASSLWSLANEKLFFGSGTQLSVL.

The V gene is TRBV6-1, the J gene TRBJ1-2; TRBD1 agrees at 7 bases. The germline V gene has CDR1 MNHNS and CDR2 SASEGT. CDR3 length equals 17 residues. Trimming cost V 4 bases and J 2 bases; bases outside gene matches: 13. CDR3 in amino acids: CASSALTGDRANYGYTF. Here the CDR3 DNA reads TGTGCCAGCAGTGCTTTAACAGGGGACCGTGCCAACTATGGCTACACCTTC.

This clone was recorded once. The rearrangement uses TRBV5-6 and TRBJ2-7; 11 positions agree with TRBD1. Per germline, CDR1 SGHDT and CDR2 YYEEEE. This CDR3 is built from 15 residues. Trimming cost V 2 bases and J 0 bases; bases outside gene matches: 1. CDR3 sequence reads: CASSLGTGGSYEQYF. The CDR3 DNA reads TGTGCCAGCAGCTTAGGGACAGGGGGCTCCTACGAGCAGTACTTC.